This T cell receptor (beta chain) is drawn from a study of CD8 T cells in ankylosing spondylitis. This clonotype was picked up a small number of times. TCRdb recomputed calls from the 5' RACE reads with MiXCR, one row per CDR3 protein. Of some 250,000 distinct CDR3 sequences detected, 24% appear once; the ten largest clones hold less than 0.75%. The receptor comes from a male donor with ankylosing spondylitis or in good health (not recorded which). What was sequenced was blood, either unsorted or a sorted T cell fraction (not recorded which).

The CDR3 region is CSALSGDGYYEQYF. The CDR3 DNA reads TGCAGTGCTCTATCGGGGGACGGATACTACGAGCAGTACTTC. The chain couples TRBV20-1 to TRBJ2-7; D perhaps matches TRBD2 (6 bases). Deletions cut 5 bases from V and 3 bases from J, with 17 bases between. This CDR3 contains 14 residues. Per the germline V gene, CDR1 is DFQATT and CDR2 is SNEGSKA (reference sequence).